Included here is one T cell receptor (beta chain) sequence, with context. The data are from a study of CD8+ T cells in alopecia areata. Following extraction, RNA underwent reverse transcription to cDNA, which served as the sequencing template. Clones were sequenced by immunoSEQ multiplex PCR, and TCRdb holds only the in-frame ones, with some missing. The repertoire consists of around 210,000 clones, with approximately 60% occurring once and the leading ten covering roughly 5%. Input material: CD8+ T cells sorted from blood. This receptor was identified in a human donor in good health.

The chain's CDR3 is CASSVESGVAKNIQYF. The CDR3 nucleotides are TGTGCCAGCAGCGTAGAAAGCGGGGTAGCCAAAAACATTCAGTACTTC. This chain links TRBV9 with TRBJ2-4; 7 positions match TRBD2. Germline V lookup: CDR1 SGDLS, CDR2 YYNGEE. The CDR3 runs to 16 residues. Trimming took 0 bases from V and 0 from J; bases not matched to a gene: 3.